This T cell receptor (beta chain) was retrieved from a study of blood T cell repertoires in COVID-19. As originally analysed: Reference gene primers were amplified, and this amplification served to estimate nucleated cell counts. The data were produced by immunoSEQ multiplex PCR, yet TCRdb's version contains in-frame clones alone and is incomplete. For V, J and clone size, that table is used; D and trimming come from the DNA. The table records more than 85,000 clones, around 80% of them present only once. The CDR3 contains 16 residues. V lost 6 bases to trimming and J lost 6 bases; unmatched junction nucleotides: 9. From germline, CDR1 is MDHEN and CDR2 SYDVKM.

The gene calls are TRBV28 and TRBJ2-2; 11 bases are a match to TRBD1. Sequenced sample: peripheral blood. This TCR was sampled from a man older than 75 with acute or convalescent COVID-19. CDR3: CASSAPGQGGSGELFF. The CDR3 bases are TGTGCCAGCAGCGCCCCGGGACAGGGGGGATCCGGGGAGCTGTTTTTT. Drawing the rest from reference TRBV28 and TRBJ2-2, the complete variable domain is DVKVTQSSRYLVKRTGEKVFLECVQDMDHENMFWYRQDPGLGLRLIYFSYDVKMKEKGDIPEGYSVSREKKERFSLILESASTNQTSMYLCASSAPGQGGSGELFFGEGSRLTVL.